These 30 T cell receptor beta chains share one sample of origin, sequenced in a study of vaccination and CD4 T cells after COVID-19. TCRdb reanalysed the PCR reads using MiXCR and keeps one entry per CDR3 protein. The repertoire consists of approximately 14,000 distinct CDR3 sequences, with more than 55% occurring once and the leading ten covering less than 1.5%. Sequences were derived from CD4+ T cells from blood, sampled after SARS-CoV-2 vaccination. Receptor source: a human donor who had recovered from COVID-19.

The gene calls are TRBV29-1 and TRBJ2-3; D is unclear. In germline, CDR1 is SQVTM, CDR2 ANQGSEA. The ends were cut back, 5 bases at V and 2 bases at J, with 2 bases in the middle. This CDR3 has 10 amino acids. The CDR3 coding sequence is TGCAGCGTTTCCACAGATACGCAGTATTTT. Amino acids: CSVSTDTQYF.

The chain recombines TRBV5-1 with TRBJ1-3; D unresolved. The CDR3 contains 14 residues. Trimming stripped 0 bases from V and 2 bases from J, with 6 bases between. Germline assignment: CDR1 SGHRS and CDR2 YFSETQ. The DNA of the CDR3 is TGCGCCAGCAGCTTGGGGGGTGCTGGAAACACCATATATTTT. This encodes CASSLGGAGNTIYF.

The V and J genes are TRBV6-5 and TRBJ1-5; 9 bases fit TRBD1. Per germline, CDR1 MNHEY and CDR2 SVGAGI. The CDR3 runs to 16 residues. V shed 0 bases, J shed 7 bases, and the junction held 7 bases outside the gene matches. The CDR3 protein is CASSYSGTGPNQPQHF. The CDR3 DNA is TGTGCCAGCAGTTACTCGGGGACAGGGCCGAACCAGCCCCAGCATTTT.

To note about this clonotype: Compared with germline, one end of the junction differs, possibly owing to a read error. The chain employs TRBV14 and TRBJ2-1; D perhaps matches TRBD2 (5 bases). The length of the CDR3 is 14 residues. The germline gives CDR1 SGHDN, CDR2 FVKESK. In DNA, the CDR3 is TGTGCCAGCAGCCAACTCACAGACTACGATGAGCAGTTCTTC. It encodes CASSQLTDYDEQFF.

CDR3 coding DNA: TGCAGTGCCGCCCCGGGGGTCAATTCACCCCTCCACTTT. Residues: CSAAPGVNSPLHF. The chain recombines TRBV20-1 with TRBJ1-6; a possible D gene is TRBD1 (5 bases). V gave up 6 bases and J gave up 7 bases, with 13 bases separating them. This CDR3 is built from 13 residues. CDR1 and CDR2 (germline): DFQATT, SNEGSKA (reference sequence).

The chain is built from TRBV20-1 and TRBJ1-2; 7 bases are shared with TRBD1. The CDR3 has 16 amino acids. J was trimmed by 1 base and V by 4 bases; bases with no gene match: 12. CDR1 and CDR2 from the germline V gene are DFQATT and SNEGSKA (reference sequence). The CDR3 loop is CSATPIETGRNYGYTF. Here the CDR3 DNA reads TGCAGTGCTACTCCCATTGAGACAGGGCGTAACTATGGCTACACCTTC.

The chain couples TRBV10-3 to TRBJ1-1; TRBD1 might be the D (5 bases). Trimming pared 3 bases from V and 6 bases from J, leaving 17 bases between. This CDR3 is 15 amino acids long. Looked up from germline, CDR1 is ENHRY and CDR2 is SYGVKD. CDR3 sequence reads: CAISEPLTGLAEAFF. Here the CDR3 DNA reads TGTGCCATCAGTGAACCGCTTACAGGCCTCGCTGAAGCTTTCTTT.

CDR3 in DNA: TGCGCCAGCAGCCAAGATGGTCGCACAGATACGCAGTATTTT. This translates into CASSQDGRTDTQYF. The chain uses TRBV4-3 and TRBJ2-3; D remains unclear. V lost 0 bases to trimming and J lost 1 base, with 5 bases between them. Germline V lookup: CDR1 LGHNA, CDR2 YSLEER. The CDR3 spans 14 residues.

This clonotype appeared once. Its ends do not fully match the called genes, so a read error is possible. The chain couples TRBV19 to TRBJ2-7; TRBD2 agrees at 9 bases. From germline, CDR1 is LNHDA and CDR2 SQIVND (reference sequence). The CDR3 sequence is 15 residues long. CDR3 sequence (DNA): TGTGCCAGCAGTATCCTAGCGGGAAACTCCTACGAGCAGTACTTC. This codes for CASSILAGNSYEQYF.

In this sample, this clonotype turned up a few times. CDR3 region: CSAVDMSNQPQHF. CDR3 DNA: TGCAGTGCCGTAGACATGAGCAATCAGCCCCAGCATTTT. V is TRBV20-1 and J is TRBJ1-5; D unclear. V dropped 6 bases and J dropped 1 base, with 10 bases sitting between them. Germline V gene sequence: CDR1 DFQATT, CDR2 SNEGSKA (reference sequence). The CDR3 is made up of 13 amino acids.

CDR3 in DNA: TGTGCCTGGAGTCTAGACAAGACCGAGCAGTACTTC. Translation gives CAWSLDKTEQYF. This chain connects TRBV30 to TRBJ2-7; D is uncertain. Looked up from germline, CDR1 is GTSNPN and CDR2 is SVGIG (reference sequence). V shed 2 bases and J shed 6 bases, with 11 bases lying between them. CDR3 length: 12 residues.

The sample holds a few counts of this clonotype. The chain couples TRBV20-1 to TRBJ2-5; D call uncertain. Germline lookup yields CDR1 DFQATT and CDR2 SNEGSKA (reference sequence). V was trimmed by 5 bases and J by 0 bases, leaving 4 bases between them. The CDR3 extends over 11 amino acids. The CDR3 sequence: CSAEYQETQYF. CDR3 coding DNA: TGCAGTGCTGAGTACCAAGAGACCCAGTACTTC.

V gene TRBV7-9 combines with J gene TRBJ1-2; D possibly corresponds to TRBD1 (6 bases). The CDR3 has 11 amino acids. Germline V gene lookup returns CDR1 SEHNR and CDR2 FQNEAQ (reference sequence). V lost 3 bases, J lost 13 bases, and 12 bases lay in between. The CDR3 protein is CASSFPGEVTF. The CDR3 DNA reads as TGTGCCAGCAGCTTTCCAGGGGAAGTCACCTTC.

The J gene is TRBJ1-5, the V gene TRBV6-1; 9 positions agree with TRBD1. Germline assignment: CDR1 MNHNS and CDR2 SASEGT. This CDR3 is built from 14 residues. Trimming took 10 bases from V and 6 from J; bases not matched to a gene: 10. The CDR3 DNA reads TGTGCCATCACCGGGACAGGGTTAGGTCAGCCCCAGCATTTT. It encodes CAITGTGLGQPQHF.

This chain links TRBV20-1 with TRBJ2-1, with 12 bases fitting TRBD2. Germline V CDR1 and CDR2: DFQATT, SNEGSKA (reference sequence). Unmatched junction bases numbered 9, after V lost 0 bases and J lost 0 bases. The CDR3 loop spans 19 amino acids. The CDR3 region has the DNA TGCAGTGCTAGAGATCTAGCGGGAGGGCCTATTGTCTCCTACAATGAGCAGTTCTTC. This sequence encodes CSARDLAGGPIVSYNEQFF.

The chain links TRBV6-1 to TRBJ2-7, with a tentative D call TRBD2 (6 bases). CDR1 is MNHNS and CDR2 is SASEGT in the germline V gene. This CDR3 region has 14 residues. V lost 6 bases, J lost 3 bases, and 15 bases lay in between. The CDR3 here is CASRSGRRVYEQYF. DNA of the CDR3: TGTGCCAGCAGGTCCGGGAGAAGGGTCTACGAGCAGTACTTC.

The table lists this clonotype with a few counts. The chain uses TRBV15 and TRBJ1-4; TRBD1 matches at 7 bases. This CDR3 is 16 amino acids long. V shed 5 bases, J shed 4 bases, and the junction held 10 bases outside the gene matches. The germline gives CDR1 LNHNV, CDR2 YYDKDF (reference sequence). CDR3: CATSGQTGRHNEKLFF. Here the CDR3 DNA reads TGTGCCACCAGCGGCCAGACAGGGCGACATAATGAAAAACTGTTTTTT.

This chain uses TRBV11-2 with TRBJ2-5, with 12 bases that match TRBD2. The CDR3 contains 16 residues. With 4 bases clipped from V and 1 base from J, the junction kept 4 bases outside the gene matches. Germline CDR1 is SGHAT and CDR2 is FQNNGV. The chain's CDR3 is CASSWTSGNPQETQYF. As DNA, the CDR3 is TGTGCCAGCAGCTGGACTAGCGGGAACCCCCAAGAGACCCAGTACTTC. The variable domain in full, with the rest retrieved from reference TRBV11-2 and TRBJ2-5, is EAGVAQSPRYKIIEKRQSVAFWCNPISGHATLYWYQQILGQGPKLLIQFQNNGVVDDSQLPKDRFSAERLKGVDSTLKIQPAKLEDSAVYLCASSWTSGNPQETQYFGPGTRLLVL.

The chain joins TRBV2 to TRBJ1-5; D may be TRBD1 (6 bases). The CDR3 loop spans 13 amino acids. V lost 8 bases and J 3 bases, leaving 11 bases between the germline ends. Germline CDR1 and CDR2: SNHLY and FYNNEI. This CDR3 is CASSGQPNQPQHF. The DNA of the CDR3 is TGTGCCAGCTCAGGACAGCCCAATCAGCCCCAGCATTTT.

The rearrangement links TRBV6-1 to TRBJ1-2, with TRBD1 identical over 9 bases. CDR3 size: 15 residues. Losses at the gene ends were 2 bases for V and 8 bases for J; bases not matched to a gene: 9. Germline CDR1 reads MNHNS; CDR2 reads SASEGT. Here the CDR3 reads CASSERTGATYGYTF. DNA of the CDR3: TGTGCCAGCAGTGAAAGGACAGGGGCCACCTACGGCTACACCTTC.

The chain is built from TRBV4-1 and TRBJ1-5, with D hard to call. Germline V CDR1 and CDR2: MGHRA, YSYEKL. Trimming removed 1 base from V and 7 bases from J, with 8 bases in between. The CDR3 consists of 13 residues. CDR3 nucleotides: TGCGCCAGCAGCCAAGGAGTAGGCCAGCCCCAGCATTTT. Protein sequence: CASSQGVGQPQHF.

The V and J genes are TRBV5-5 and TRBJ2-3, with a weak D call TRBD1 (6 bases). The CDR3 is made up of 15 amino acids. V was cut by 5 bases and J by 0 bases, with 13 bases left in between. Germline CDR1 is SGHKS and CDR2 is YYEKEE (reference sequence). The CDR3 region is CASRPLTGSTDTQYF. The CDR3, as DNA: TGTGCCAGCAGACCATTAACAGGGAGCACAGATACGCAGTATTTT.

The chain has TRBV5-1 and TRBJ2-3; tentatively, D is TRBD1 (5 bases). Trimming took off 0 bases at V and 2 bases at J, with 10 bases between the two ends. The germline V gene encodes CDR1 SGHRS and CDR2 YFSETQ. This CDR3 contains 15 residues. The CDR3 here is CASSLGQLYTDTQYF. The CDR3 DNA is TGCGCCAGCAGCTTGGGACAGCTCTACACAGATACGCAGTATTTT.

The chain couples TRBV7-9 to TRBJ1-4; D is unclear. This CDR3 is built from 15 residues. The germline CDR1 and CDR2 sequences are SEHNR and FQNEAQ (reference sequence). Trimming cost V 3 bases and J 5 bases, with 13 bases left between them. CDR3 sequence: CASSFKGQLNEKLFF. The CDR3, as DNA: TGTGCCAGCAGCTTCAAGGGCCAGCTAAATGAAAAACTGTTTTTT. Supplemented by reference TRBV7-9 and TRBJ1-4, the full variable domain reads DTGVSQNPRHKITKRGQNVTFRCDPISEHNRLYWYRQTLGQGPEFLTYFQNEAQLEKSRLLSDRFSAERPKGSFSTLEIQRTEQGDSAMYLCASSFKGQLNEKLFFGSGTQLSVL.

J is TRBJ1-1 and V is TRBV7-9; TRBD1 might be the D (6 bases). Germline loops: CDR1 SEHNR, CDR2 FQNEAQ (reference sequence). V was clipped by 5 bases and J by 6 bases, with 22 bases between them. The CDR3 runs 16 residues. CDR3 in amino acids: CASSPGQSVAEAEAFF. The CDR3 region has the DNA TGTGCCAGCAGCCCAGGACAGTCAGTCGCCGAAGCTGAAGCTTTCTTT.

The V and J genes are TRBV3-1 and TRBJ1-1; tentatively, D is TRBD1 (5 bases). Trimming removed 4 bases at V and 6 bases at J, with 12 bases between. CDR1 and CDR2 (germline): LGHDT, YNNKEL (reference sequence). CDR3 length equals 13 residues. Written as DNA, the CDR3 is TGTGCCAGCAGCCCCAGGGATGAATCTGAAGCTTTCTTT. Translating it yields CASSPRDESEAFF.

This clonotype was picked up a small number of times. The DNA for the CDR3 is TGTGCCAGCTCACCTTCCCCCGGTACAGGGATCTCAGCTAACTATGGCTACACCTTC. This encodes CASSPSPGTGISANYGYTF. The rearrangement links TRBV18 to TRBJ1-2; TRBD1 is a possible D gene (6 bases). The V gene lost 3 bases and the J gene lost 0 bases, with 23 bases spanning the gap. The CDR3 runs 19 residues. Germline V lookup: CDR1 KGHSH, CDR2 LQKENI.

The V and J genes are TRBV6-4 and TRBJ2-3; TRBD2 might be the D (6 bases). V dropped 2 bases and J dropped 4 bases, with 10 bases sitting between them. CDR3 size: 14 residues. The germline V gene has CDR1 MRHNA and CDR2 SNTAGT. The CDR3 DNA reads as TGTGCCAGCAGTGACGGTCGGGAGTCAGATACGCAGTATTTT. Encoded protein: CASSDGRESDTQYF.

This clonotype was recorded a few times. The gene calls are TRBV7-2 and TRBJ2-2; a weak D match, TRBD2 (6 bases). There are 15 residues in the CDR3. Trimming took 5 bases from V and 0 from J, leaving 10 bases between them. Germline V gene data show CDR1 as SGHTA and CDR2 as FQGNSA. Here the CDR3 DNA reads TGTGCCAGCAGCCGTCGCGGGACGAACACCGGGGAGCTGTTTTTT. Translation: CASSRRGTNTGELFF.

As regards this clonotype: Germline is not matched at one junction end, which may reflect a read error. This chain links TRBV9 with TRBJ1-5, with TRBD1 matching 10 bases. Germline CDR1 SGDLS, CDR2 YYNGEE. CDR3 size: 14 residues. The CDR3 reads CANSGTGVNQPQHF. The CDR3 nucleotides read TGTGCCAACAGCGGGACAGGGGTCAATCAGCCCCAGCATTTT.